The source of this T cell receptor (beta chain) is a study of early T cells in non-severe SARS-CoV-2 infection. Study as a whole: Sequencing input comprised bulk RNA from unsorted whole blood; chain pairing was not available. Findings and caveats of the study: Matching against VDJdb likely underestimated virus-specific expansions, favoring anti-spike CD8.

TCRdb independently ran MiXCR on the 5' RACE reads; one entry per CDR3 protein. The top ten clones hold around 6% of a sample with 20,000 to 30,000 distinct CDR3 sequences, roughly 4.1% of them seen once. CDR3 size: 16 residues. V shed 3 bases and J 6 bases; nucleotides not matched to a gene: 10. With regard to this clonotype: The antigen is not known.

Sample: whole blood. V usage is TRBV12-3 or TRBV12-4 and J usage is TRBJ1-5; 8 bases line up with TRBD1. This receptor was taken from an adult who was a healthcare worker with PCR-confirmed SARS-CoV-2 infection or an uninfected control (not recorded which). The CDR3 sequence: CASSFRAGGAGQPQHF. The CDR3 nucleotides read TGTGCCAGCAGTTTTAGGGCAGGGGGCGCGGGTCAGCCCCAGCATTTT.